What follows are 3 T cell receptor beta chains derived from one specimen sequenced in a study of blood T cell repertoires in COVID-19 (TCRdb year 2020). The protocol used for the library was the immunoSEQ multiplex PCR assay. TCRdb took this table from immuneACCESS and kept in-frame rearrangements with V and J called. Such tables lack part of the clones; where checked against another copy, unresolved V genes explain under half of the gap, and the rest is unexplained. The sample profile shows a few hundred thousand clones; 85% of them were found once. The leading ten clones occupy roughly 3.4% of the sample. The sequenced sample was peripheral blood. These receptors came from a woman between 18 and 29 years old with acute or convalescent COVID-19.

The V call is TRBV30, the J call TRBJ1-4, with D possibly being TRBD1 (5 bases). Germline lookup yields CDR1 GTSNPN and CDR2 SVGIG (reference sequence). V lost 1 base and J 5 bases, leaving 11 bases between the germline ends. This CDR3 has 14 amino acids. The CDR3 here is CAWSEGLRNEKLFF. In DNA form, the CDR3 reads TGTGCCTGGAGTGAGGGACTGCGGAATGAAAAACTGTTTTTT.

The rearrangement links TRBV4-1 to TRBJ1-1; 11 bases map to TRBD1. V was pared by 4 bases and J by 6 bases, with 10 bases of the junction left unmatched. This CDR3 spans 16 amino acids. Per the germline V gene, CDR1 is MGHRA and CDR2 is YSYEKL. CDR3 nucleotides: TGCGCCAGCAGCCTTTGGGGTTTGGGACAGGGGGCTGAAGCTTTCTTT. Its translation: CASSLWGLGQGAEAFF.

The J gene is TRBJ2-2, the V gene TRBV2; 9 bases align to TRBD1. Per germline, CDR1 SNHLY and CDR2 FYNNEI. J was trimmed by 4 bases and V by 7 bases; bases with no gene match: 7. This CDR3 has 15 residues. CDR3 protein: CASISGTGRTGELFF. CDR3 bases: TGTGCCAGCATTTCCGGGACAGGGCGCACCGGGGAGCTGTTTTTT.